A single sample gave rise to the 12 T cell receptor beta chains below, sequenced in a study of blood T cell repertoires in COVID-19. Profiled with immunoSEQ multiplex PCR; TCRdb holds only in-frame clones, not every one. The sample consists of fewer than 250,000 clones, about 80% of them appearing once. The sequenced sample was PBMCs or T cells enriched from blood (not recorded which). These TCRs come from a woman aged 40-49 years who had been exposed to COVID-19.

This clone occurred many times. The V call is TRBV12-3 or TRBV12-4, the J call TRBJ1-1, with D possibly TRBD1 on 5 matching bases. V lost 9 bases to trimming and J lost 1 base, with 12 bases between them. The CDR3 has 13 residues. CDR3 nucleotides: TGTGCCAGTAACATACAGGAGAACACTGAAGCTTTCTTT. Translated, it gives CASNIQENTEAFF.

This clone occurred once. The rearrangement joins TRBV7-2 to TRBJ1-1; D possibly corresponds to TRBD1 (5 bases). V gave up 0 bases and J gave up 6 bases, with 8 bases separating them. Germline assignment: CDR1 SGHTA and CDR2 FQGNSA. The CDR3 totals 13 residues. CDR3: CASSLAGAPEAFF. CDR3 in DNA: TGTGCCAGCAGCTTAGCAGGGGCCCCTGAAGCTTTCTTT.

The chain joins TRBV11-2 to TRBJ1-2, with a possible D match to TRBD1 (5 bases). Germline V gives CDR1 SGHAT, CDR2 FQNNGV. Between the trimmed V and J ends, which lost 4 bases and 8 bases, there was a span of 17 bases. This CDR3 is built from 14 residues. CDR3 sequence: CASSSLKDTGGYTF. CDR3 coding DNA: TGTGCCAGCAGCTCCCTCAAGGACACGGGCGGCTACACCTTC.

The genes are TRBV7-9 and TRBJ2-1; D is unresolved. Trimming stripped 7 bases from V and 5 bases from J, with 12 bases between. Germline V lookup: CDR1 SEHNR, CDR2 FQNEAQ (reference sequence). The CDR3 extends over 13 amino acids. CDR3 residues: CASTTYLHNEQFF. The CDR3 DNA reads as TGTGCCAGCACCACTTACTTACACAATGAGCAGTTCTTC.

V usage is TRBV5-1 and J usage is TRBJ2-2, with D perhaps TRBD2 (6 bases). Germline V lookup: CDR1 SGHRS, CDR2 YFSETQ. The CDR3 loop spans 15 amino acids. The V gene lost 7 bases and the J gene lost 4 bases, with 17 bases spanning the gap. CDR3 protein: CASGPLAGTTGELFF. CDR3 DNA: TGCGCCAGCGGCCCACTAGCAGGTACCACCGGGGAGCTGTTTTTT.

CDR3 bases: TGTGCCAGCAGGGGGACAGGGGTAGAATGGGGGCCCCAGCATTTT. This gives the protein CASRGTGVEWGPQHF. The chain couples TRBV2 to TRBJ1-5; 10 bases match TRBD1. The V gene's germline CDR1 is SNHLY and CDR2 FYNNEI. After removal of 6 bases from V and 9 bases from J, the junction contained 11 bases not matched to a gene. The CDR3 spans 15 residues.

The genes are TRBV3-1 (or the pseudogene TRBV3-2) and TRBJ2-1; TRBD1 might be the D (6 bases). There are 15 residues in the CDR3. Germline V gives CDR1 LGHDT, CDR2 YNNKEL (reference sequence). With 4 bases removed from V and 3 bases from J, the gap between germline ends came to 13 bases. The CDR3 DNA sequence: TGTGCCAGCAGCCCCCAGGGGAGCGGCTACAATGAGCAGTTCTTC. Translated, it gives CASSPQGSGYNEQFF.

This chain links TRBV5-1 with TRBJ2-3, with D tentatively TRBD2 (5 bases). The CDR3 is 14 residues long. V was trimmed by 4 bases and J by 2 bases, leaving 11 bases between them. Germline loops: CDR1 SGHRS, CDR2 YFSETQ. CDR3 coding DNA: TGCGCCAGCAGCGAGGGATGGGACACAGATACGCAGTATTTT. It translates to CASSEGWDTDTQYF.

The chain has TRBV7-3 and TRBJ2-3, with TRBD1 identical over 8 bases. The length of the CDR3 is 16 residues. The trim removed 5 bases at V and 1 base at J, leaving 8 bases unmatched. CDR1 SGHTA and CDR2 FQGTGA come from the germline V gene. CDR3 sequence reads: CASSRQLTGGTDTQYF. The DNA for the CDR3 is TGTGCCAGCAGCCGACAGCTGACAGGGGGCACAGATACGCAGTATTTT.

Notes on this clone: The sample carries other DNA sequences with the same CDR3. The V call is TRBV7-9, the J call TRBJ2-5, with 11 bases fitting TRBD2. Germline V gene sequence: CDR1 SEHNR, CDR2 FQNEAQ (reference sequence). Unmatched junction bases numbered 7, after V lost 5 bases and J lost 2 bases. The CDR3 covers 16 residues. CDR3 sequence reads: CASSPGTSGGQETQYF. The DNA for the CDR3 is TGTGCCAGCAGCCCAGGGACTAGCGGAGGACAAGAGACCCAGTACTTC.

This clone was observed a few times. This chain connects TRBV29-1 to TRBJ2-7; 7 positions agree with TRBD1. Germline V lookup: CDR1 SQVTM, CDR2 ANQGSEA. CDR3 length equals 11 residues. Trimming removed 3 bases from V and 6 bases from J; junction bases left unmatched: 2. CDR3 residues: CSVDDRAEQYF. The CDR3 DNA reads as TGCAGCGTTGATGACAGGGCCGAGCAGTACTTC.

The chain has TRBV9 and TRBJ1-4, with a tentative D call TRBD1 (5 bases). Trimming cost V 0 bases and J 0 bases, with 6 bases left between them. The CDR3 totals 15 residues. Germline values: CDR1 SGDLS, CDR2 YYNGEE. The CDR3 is CASSVGDSTNEKLFF. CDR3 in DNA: TGTGCCAGCAGCGTAGGGGACTCAACTAATGAAAAACTGTTTTTT.